This TCR beta chain was identified during a study of T cells in Graves' hyperthyroidism and ophthalmopathy. As for the study in general: Peripheral blood was taken when the disease was first diagnosed, before any treatment began. Whole-study results and caveats: Blood shared most expanded thyroid clonotypes above 0.001.

The source material, RNA transcripts, was used to amplify TCR beta CDR3 regions. TCR CDR3 regions were first amplified by RT-PCR with HTBI primers. TCRdb used MiXCR to reprocess the multiplex PCR reads, holding one entry per CDR3 protein. The profile shows a few hundred thousand distinct CDR3 sequences, 14% of them singletons. This clonotype was observed at least ten times. Its target is unknown. The CDR3 has 16 residues. The trim removed 0 bases at V and 0 bases at J, leaving 4 bases unmatched. Germline V CDR1 and CDR2: LNHNV, YYDKDF (reference sequence). The study enrolled patients aged 18 to 65 with newly diagnosed hyperthyroidism of under 2 months' duration.

This receptor was obtained from a woman aged 25 to 45 with Graves' hyperthyroidism that later progressed to Graves' ophthalmopathy. The sequenced sample consisted of blood. The chain has TRBV15 and TRBJ2-7; TRBD1 matches at 8 bases. The CDR3, as DNA: TGTGCCACCAGCAGAGAGAGGGACAGGAGCTCCTACGAGCAGTACTTC. It translates to CATSRERDRSSYEQYF.